Detailed here is one TCR beta chain. Antigen specificity is unknown. Time point: 2015-2016 season, 7 days after influenza vaccination. The V gene lost 4 bases and the J gene lost 5 bases, with 11 bases spanning the gap. The CDR3 contains 13 residues. Germline CDR1 MDHEN, CDR2 SYDVKM. These data originate in a study of follicular helper T cells after annual influenza vaccination. Assay used: immunoSEQ multiplex PCR; TCRdb lists only in-frame clones, some missing. The data hold 5,500 to 6,000 clones, with roughly 84% observed a single time. Study conclusions and caveats: Just about 9-21% of cells analyzed had recovered productive TCRB sequences.

The sample here was CXCR5+ CD38- circulating T follicular helper cells from blood, taken 7 days after influenza vaccination. Sample subset: circulating Tfh, non-naive CD4+CXCR5+PD-1+ (ICOS+CD38+ or ICOS-CD38-). The sequence derives from an adult who received the influenza vaccine. This sequence joins TRBV28 and TRBJ2-5, with a weak D call TRBD1 (6 bases). CDR3 DNA sequence: TGTGCCAGCAGTTCAGGGGCGGATGAGACCCAGTACTTC. This encodes CASSSGADETQYF.